This T cell receptor (beta chain) derives from a study of T cells in localized non-small cell lung cancer. J gave up 6 bases and V 4 bases, and 5 bases lay outside the gene matches. CDR3 size: 13 residues. The V gene's germline CDR1 is SGHRS and CDR2 YFSETQ. Only in-frame clones appear in the TCRdb table, and some are missing; sequencing was by immunoSEQ multiplex PCR. The sample lists approximately 10,000 clones, roughly 80% seen once, with about 20% in the top ten. The material was peripheral blood mononuclear cells, obtained before any cancer treatment. V gene TRBV5-1 combines with J gene TRBJ2-3; 7 nucleotides agree with TRBD2. The sequence derives from a female donor over 55 with stage II lung adenocarcinoma. The CDR3 nucleotides read TGCGCCAGCAGCGTACGGGGAGGGGATACGCAGTATTTT. The encoded protein is CASSVRGGDTQYF.